Listed here are 24 T cell receptor beta chains from one sample, sequenced in a study of tumor and adjacent non-tumor tissue in lung cancer. RNA was extracted from bulk tissue without any cell sorting. TCRbeta libraries were built with three rounds of nested PCR, modified from ARM-PCR. TCRdb called the multiplex PCR reads again in MiXCR, with one record for every CDR3 protein. The table lists 75,000 to 95,000 distinct CDR3 sequences, 55% to 75% of them singletons. Input material: lung tumor tissue. The receptor source for this set is a woman aged 40 to 50 with non-small cell lung cancer.

Note on this clonotype: The conserved phenylalanine or tryptophan is not found at the CDR3 terminus, so this likely reflects a read error. The chain is built from TRBV29-1 and TRBJ2-7; 10 bases align to TRBD2. Germline V gene sequence: CDR1 SQVTM, CDR2 ANQGSEA. The CDR3 spans 15 residues. CDR3 nucleotide sequence: TGTAGCGTTGTACTAGCGGGGTCAAGCCCCTACGAGCAGTACCTC. It is translated as CSVVLAGSSPYEQYL.

This clonotype has only one observation. The rearrangement uses TRBV5-1 and TRBJ2-3; the D call may be TRBD1 or TRBD2 (7 bases each). Germline assignment: CDR1 SGHRS and CDR2 YFSETQ. Trimming took off 4 bases at V and 2 bases at J, with 26 bases between the two ends. The CDR3 has 19 residues. The CDR3 reads CASSLSQSGRGRDTDTQYF. CDR3 coding DNA: TGCGCCAGCAGCCTCAGTCAAAGTGGCAGGGGGAGGGACACAGATACGCAGTATTTT. The full variable domain, its missing parts supplied by reference TRBV5-1 and TRBJ2-3, is KAGVTQTPRYLIKTRGQQVTLSCSPISGHRSVSWYQQTPGQGLQFLFEYFSETQRNKGNFPGRFSGRQFSNSRSEMNVSTLELGDSALYLCASSLSQSGRGRDTDTQYFGPGTRLTVL.

The J gene is TRBJ1-3, the V gene TRBV6-5; no clear D gene. The CDR3 runs 15 residues. Germline CDR1 is MNHEY and CDR2 is SVGAGI. The CDR3 spells CANSYSVSAGNTIYF. The CDR3 DNA is TGTGCTAACAGTTACTCGGTCAGCGCTGGAAACACCATATATTTT.

For this clonotype: The junction differs from germline at one of its ends, possibly a read error. The V and J genes are TRBV11-2 and TRBJ2-1; no firm D call. This CDR3 contains 16 residues. Germline assignment: CDR1 SGHAT and CDR2 FQNNGV. In DNA form, the CDR3 reads TGTGCCAGCAGTCCCCTGTTTGGGAATTCGTACAATGAGCAGTCCTTC. This encodes CASSPLFGNSYNEQSF.

As regards this clonotype: Sequence at one end of the junction differs from germline and may be a read error. The chain combines TRBV12-3 or TRBV12-4 with TRBJ1-1; D is possibly TRBD1 (6 bases). The CDR3 contains 13 residues. DNA of the CDR3: TGTGACAGCAAAAGAGATCAGGGGACTGAAGCTTCCTTT. It encodes CDSKRDQGTEASF.

The table lists this clonotype with a few counts. The junction and the germline gene differ at one end; a read error may be behind it. The chain recombines TRBV7-6 with TRBJ1-6; D is uncertain. The CDR3 runs 13 residues. Germline loops: CDR1 SGHVS, CDR2 FNYEAQ. CDR3 in DNA: TGTGCCAGCAGCTTAGATCCTAATTCACTCCTCCACTTT. Amino acid sequence: CASSLDPNSLLHF. The whole variable domain, filled in from reference TRBV7-6 and TRBJ1-6, reads GAGVSQSPRYKVTKRGQDVALRCDPISGHVSLYWYRQALGQGPEFLTYFNYEAQQDKSGLPNDRFSAERPEGSISTLTIQRTEQRDSAMYRCASSLDPNSLLHFGNGTRLTVT.

As for this clonotype: A much larger clonotype is one base distant, so this may be a read error. The DNA for the CDR3 is TGCAGTTCTAGAGATTCTTTTCGGGGTTTATATGGCTACACCTTC. The encoded protein is CSSRDSFRGLYGYTF. The chain links TRBV20-1 to TRBJ1-2; D uncertain. CDR3 length: 15 amino acids. Germline values: CDR1 DFQATT, CDR2 SNEGSKA (reference sequence).

Note on this clonotype: One end of the junction fails to match germline, which may point to a read error. J is TRBJ1-2 and V is TRBV5-4; TRBD1 aligns across 9 bases. Per the germline V gene, CDR1 is SGHNT and CDR2 is YYREEE (reference sequence). The CDR3 has 18 residues. DNA for the CDR3: TGTGCCAGTAGCCCTGGACAGGGGACAAGCCTCTTTAACTATGCCTACACCTTC. Protein sequence: CASSPGQGTSLFNYAYTF.

V is TRBV29-1 and J is TRBJ2-3; TRBD1 agrees at 7 bases. Judging by the DNA end, TRBJ1-5 fits better; the J call may be wrong. The CDR3 runs to 18 residues. Germline V gives CDR1 SQVTM, CDR2 ANQGSEA. The CDR3 spells CSVEDQGETSGNRDTQHF. The CDR3 bases are TGCAGCGTTGAAGACCAGGGGGAGACTAGCGGGAACCGAGATACGCAGCATTTT.

This clonotype appeared a single time. DNA for the CDR3: TGTGCCAATAGCTCCGGGACAGGGATTGGTGAGCAGTTCTTC. It yields the protein CANSSGTGIGEQFF. V is TRBV5-4 and J is TRBJ2-1; 9 nucleotides match TRBD1. The CDR3 totals 14 residues. The germline V gene has CDR1 SGHNT and CDR2 YYREEE (reference sequence). V dropped 9 bases and J dropped 9; count of bases not matched to a gene: 13.

Note on this clonotype: This may arise from a read error, as a much more abundant clone is one base away. The rearrangement joins TRBV30 to TRBJ1-1; D not certain. Germline loops: CDR1 GTSNPN, CDR2 SVGIG (reference sequence). This CDR3 has 11 residues. CDR3 protein: CTWIRNTEAFF. CDR3 bases: TGTACCTGGATCAGGAACACTGAAGCTTTCTTT. The complete variable domain, with remaining parts taken from reference TRBV30 and TRBJ1-1, reads SQTIHQWPATLVQPVGSPLSLECTVEGTSNPNLYWYRQAAGRGLQLLFYSVGIGQISSEVPQNLSASRPQDRQFILSSKKLLLSDSGFYLCTWIRNTEAFFGQGTRLTVV.

As regards this clonotype: Sequence at one end of the junction differs from germline and may be a read error. The rearrangement links TRBV11-2 to TRBJ2-1; 10 nucleotides line up with TRBD2. This CDR3 contains 15 residues. CDR1 is SGHAT, CDR2 FQNNGV, per germline. The CDR3 region is CASSLDPSGGVEQFF. The CDR3 coding sequence is TGCGCCAGCAGCTTAGATCCCAGCGGGGGGGTAGAGCAGTTCTTC.

Concerning this clonotype: The junction and the germline gene differ at one end; a read error may be behind it. The chain has TRBV10-2 and TRBJ1-5, with D uncertain. Germline loops: CDR1 WSHSY, CDR2 SAAADI. CDR3 length equals 13 residues. The CDR3 sequence: CASCESGNQPQHF. CDR3 in DNA: TGCGCCAGCTGTGAGAGCGGCAATCAGCCCCAACATTTT.

As concerns this clonotype: It is likely a read error, because the conserved phenylalanine at the end of the CDR3 is missing. CDR3 nucleotides: TGTGCCAGCTCGGGTAGGAACACAGATATGCAGTATTGT. As protein: CASSGRNTDMQYC. The chain carries TRBV6-6 and TRBJ2-3; D ambiguous. Germline assignment: CDR1 MNHNY and CDR2 SVGAGI (reference sequence). The CDR3 is made up of 13 amino acids.

This chain uses TRBV20-1 with TRBJ2-3; 10 bases are shared with TRBD2. The V segment lost 6 bases and the J segment 2 bases; nucleotides outside the gene matches: 14. Germline V CDR1 and CDR2: DFQATT, SNEGSKA (reference sequence). CDR3 length: 17 residues. The CDR3 coding sequence is TGCAGTGCGCCCCGGACTAGCGGCCTAATACCCACAGATACGCAGTATTTT. This encodes CSAPRTSGLIPTDTQYF.

This clonotype was counted once. An end of the junction differs from the germline gene, which may be a read error. The chain carries TRBV6-5 and TRBJ1-5, with TRBD1 matching over 7 bases. Germline values: CDR1 MNHEY, CDR2 SVGAGI. CDR3 length equals 13 residues. The DNA for the CDR3 is TGTGCCAGCACCCAGGGGGACGGTCAGCCCCAAGATTTT. It yields the protein CASTQGDGQPQDF.

This sequence joins TRBV6-1 and TRBJ2-7, with D possibly TRBD2 on 6 matching bases. CDR1 and CDR2 (germline): MNHNS, SASEGT. Trimming stripped 7 bases from V and 8 bases from J, with 12 bases between. The CDR3 runs to 11 residues. CDR3 sequence (DNA): TGTGCCAGCACGGGAGCATACAAGCAGTACTTC. Translating gives CASTGAYKQYF.

This clonotype was recorded a few times. Lacking the conserved final phenylalanine or tryptophan, this CDR3 likely reflects a read error. This chain connects TRBV11-2 to TRBJ2-1; D not resolved. Germline lookup yields CDR1 SGHAT and CDR2 FQNNGV. The CDR3 is 13 amino acids. The CDR3 is CARSSDAGDEQFV. The CDR3 DNA reads TGTGCCCGCAGCTCCGACGCCGGCGATGAGCAGTTCGTC.

This clonotype was observed many times. The chain couples TRBV20-1 to TRBJ2-3; TRBD2 matches 7 bases. Unmatched junction bases numbered 8, after V lost 1 base and J lost 1 base. CDR3 length equals 16 residues. Germline CDR1 reads DFQATT; CDR2 reads SNEGSKA (reference sequence). CDR3 bases: TGCAGTGCTAGAGGTCCGGCTAGCGGTCGCACAGATACGCAGTATTTT. This encodes CSARGPASGRTDTQYF.

Of note for this clonotype: It may be a read error: a sequence one base away is much more abundant. The V gene is TRBV5-1, the J gene TRBJ2-2; no firm D call. This CDR3 has 13 amino acids. With 4 bases removed from V and 6 bases from J, the gap between germline ends came to 10 bases. Germline V gives CDR1 SGHRS, CDR2 YFSETQ. This chain's CDR3 is CASSVCDPGELFF. The CDR3 bases are TGCGCCAGCAGCGTCTGTGATCCCGGGGAGCTGTTTTTT. The variable domain in full, completed from reference TRBV5-1 and TRBJ2-2, reads KAGVTQTPRYLIKTRGQQVTLSCSPISGHRSVSWYQQTPGQGLQFLFEYFSETQRNKGNFPGRFSGRQFSNSRSEMNVSTLELGDSALYLCASSVCDPGELFFGEGSRLTVL.

A few counts support this clonotype. The chain couples TRBV7-9 to TRBJ2-4, with TRBD2 identical over 7 bases. This CDR3 region has 15 residues. Germline V CDR1 and CDR2: SEHNR, FQNEAQ (reference sequence). V was pared by 5 bases and J by 3 bases, with 7 bases of the junction left unmatched. CDR3: CASSPTGGVKNIQYF. The CDR3 DNA follows: TGTGCCAGCAGCCCTACGGGGGGAGTCAAAAACATTCAGTACTTC. The full variable domain, with the rest looked up from reference TRBV7-9 and TRBJ2-4, is DTGVSQNPRHKITKRGQNVTFRCDPISEHNRLYWYRQTLGQGPEFLTYFQNEAQLEKSRLLSDRFSAERPKGSFSTLEIQRTEQGDSAMYLCASSPTGGVKNIQYFGAGTRLSVL.

With respect to this clonotype: A much larger clone is a single base away; this may be a read error. The chain couples TRBV28 to TRBJ2-7; 13 bases fit TRBD2. CDR3 length equals 15 residues. Germline loops: CDR1 MDHEN, CDR2 SYDVKM. Unmatched junction bases numbered 7, after V lost 6 bases and J lost 5 bases. CDR3 residues: CASRSPGLAGNEQYF. CDR3 nucleotide sequence: TGTGCCAGCAGATCTCCGGGACTAGCGGGGAACGAGCAGTACTTC.

Concerning this clonotype itself: The conserved phenylalanine or tryptophan normally closing the CDR3 is absent here, so this likely arose from a read error. This rearrangement joins TRBV11-1 to TRBJ2-2, with D hard to call. The CDR3 sequence is 13 residues long. Germline CDR1 is SGHAT and CDR2 is FQDESV (reference sequence). With 7 bases removed from V and 7 bases from J, the gap between germline ends came to 13 bases. This CDR3 is CASNPGEVGELFS. The CDR3 coding sequence is TGTGCCAGCAACCCCGGCGAGGTCGGGGAGCTGTTTTCT.

Remarks on this clonotype: Because it lacks the conserved phenylalanine or tryptophan at the end, this CDR3 is likely a read error. V is TRBV29-1 and J is TRBJ1-5; D might be TRBD1 (5 bases). Germline assignment: CDR1 SQVTM and CDR2 ANQGSEA. The CDR3 consists of 13 residues. This chain's CDR3 is CSVLEEGNQRQHL. The CDR3 nucleotides read TGCAGCGTTTTAGAAGAGGGGAATCAGCGCCAGCATCTT.